This TCR beta chain appears in the sequencing data of a study of neoadjuvant anti-PD-1 for oral cavity cancer (dated by TCRdb to about 2021). Study-level background: Three to four biweekly doses of nivolumab at 3 mg/kg were mostly administered to patients before curative-intent surgical resection. Under RECIST 1.1, patients with complete response, partial response or stable disease were classed as responders, and patients with progression were classed as non-responders. A fourth nivolumab dose was given around day 43 to patients without progression, and definitive surgical resection was performed in those patients on days 50-56. An approximately 31% response rate was observed in the parent correlative cohort, in which over nine patients were included. Study-wide findings and limitations: Higher pretreatment blood Treg/Th17 ratios correlated with both higher pretreatment blood TCRbeta clonality and lower post-treatment tumor TCRbeta clonality. TCR analyses included only three patients per response group, and the authors called for larger cohorts for validation. After neoadjuvant nivolumab, T cell clonality (Gini index) in PBMCs was significantly higher in non-responders than in responders.

Via the germline V gene, CDR1 is SQVTM and CDR2 ANQGSEA. Taken from cysteine to phenylalanine, the CDR3 has 12 residues. Only CDR3 DNA remains: 36 bases, in frame from the first base. After removal of 7 bases from V and 7 bases from J, the junction retains 5 bases not matched to a gene. Remarks on this clone: Its cognate antigen has yet to be identified. Base quality data are lacking; no much larger clone is found one base away.

The meaning of the sample's time point label: before neoadjuvant nivolumab. Patients were newly diagnosed with stage II-IVA oral cavity squamous cell carcinoma and had received no prior systemic or radiation treatment. The cohort was composed of patients with HPV-negative, locally advanced oral cavity squamous cell carcinoma. No culture maintenance or expansion was done, as the peripheral blood mononuclear cells went straight to analysis. Samples came from a longitudinal correlative study of a single-arm phase II trial of neoadjuvant nivolumab in oral cavity squamous cell carcinoma. Subject-matched pre- and post-treatment PBMCs and tumors from three responders and three non-responders underwent genomic DNA-based TCRbeta sequencing. Peripheral blood mononuclear cells were collected before nivolumab treatment and were collected again after treatment, at the time of surgery. Genomic DNA was isolated from PBMCs using the Maxwell RSC DNA from Cells kit.

For deep sequencing of PBMC libraries, mostly about 0.45 ug of input genomic DNA was used, and six replicates were run per sample. Following the manufacturer's instructions, the team built TCRbeta libraries using the immunoSEQ hsTCRbeta kit. Sequencing of the completed libraries took place using an Illumina NovaSeq 6000 S4 flow cell after they had been pooled to approximately 3 nM. On the study's bioinformatics: The immunoSEQ Analyzer handled quality control and preprocessing of the raw data. The analysis was restricted to productive rearrangements, with each unique CDR3 amino acid sequence defining a clonotype. Using the R package tcR, the researchers computed the Gini-Simpson index as their estimate of repertoire clonality. Gini indices were compared with Student's t test, and associations with tumor size change were assessed by Pearson correlation. TCRdb retrieved this table from immuneACCESS and kept in-frame rearrangements only. Not all clones are present; in checked studies, unresolved V genes account for under half, and no reason is known for the remainder. That table gives V, J and clone size, and the DNA gave D and trimming. The sample profile shows some 66,000 clones; about four fifths of them were found once. The ten largest clones add up to nearly 3.5% of the sample.

This receptor was obtained from a person aged 40 to 85 with oral cavity squamous cell carcinoma. The chain is encoded by TRBV29-1 joined to TRBJ1-2; a stretch of 11 junction bases matches TRBD1. The sequencing here drew on PBMCs, taken before nivolumab (anti-PD-1) treatment. The CDR3: CSAGQGAIGYTF. The DNA sequence is given as TGCAGCGCCGGACAGGGGGCGATTGGCTACACCTTC.